This entry concerns a single T cell receptor (beta chain). Repertoires were generated with immunoSEQ multiplex PCR, while TCRdb's copy carries only in-frame clones and drops some. The data hold about 25,000 clones, with less than 95% observed a single time. The record originates from a study of graft-versus-host responses after intestinal transplantation. As for the study in general: Multivisceral, liver-intestinal, or isolated intestinal transplants were performed in recipients.

Germline assignment: CDR1 GTSNPN and CDR2 SVGIG (reference sequence). The V and J ends lost 1 base and 5 bases, in that order; junction bases with no gene match: 7. There are 15 residues in the CDR3. The sequence came from a human patient who received an intestinal transplant, so some T cells may come from the graft donor. Sequences were derived from PBMCs, sampled 156 days after intestinal transplant. This rearrangement joins TRBV30 to TRBJ1-5; 8 bases fit TRBD1. CDR3 loop: CAWSADREAYQPQHF. Written as DNA, the CDR3 is TGTGCCTGGAGTGCGGACAGGGAGGCCTATCAGCCCCAGCATTTT.